The next 21 T cell receptor beta chains were all read from a single sample in a study of type 1 regulatory T cells. Study-level points and caveats: Compared with non-type 1 regulatory T cells, type 1 regulatory T cells showed a more restricted TCR repertoire.

TCRdb re-derived calls from the reads in MiXCR, one entry per CDR3 protein. The data show about 69,000 distinct CDR3 sequences, around 21% seen once. Their antigens are not known. The sequencing input was cultured type 1 regulatory T (Tr1) cells, either the whole culture or a sorted fraction (not recorded which). Every receptor here comes from a human donor in good health.

This clonotype was counted only a few times. The rearrangement joins TRBV5-1 to TRBJ2-5; 11 bases agree with TRBD2. CDR3 length equals 16 residues. V gave up 4 bases and J gave up 4 bases; unmatched junction bases: 9. Looked up from germline, CDR1 is SGHRS and CDR2 is YFSETQ. Written as DNA, the CDR3 is TGCGCCAGCAGCCCTTTCCTAGCGGGAGGAGGAGAGACCCAGTACTTC. Translating gives CASSPFLAGGGETQYF.

The J gene is TRBJ2-7, the V gene TRBV10-3; D remains ambiguous. The length of the CDR3 is 15 residues. Per germline, CDR1 ENHRY and CDR2 SYGVKD. The V and J ends lost 6 bases and 0 bases respectively, with 15 bases between them. DNA of the CDR3: TGTGCCATCAGCCCAGCCGAGCTCAGCTCCTACGAGCAGTACTTC. Translation: CAISPAELSSYEQYF.

This chain uses TRBV6-5 with TRBJ1-6; D not resolved. V lost 6 bases, J lost 7 bases, and 13 bases lay in between. Germline values: CDR1 MNHEY, CDR2 SVGAGI. This CDR3 spans 14 amino acids. CDR3 DNA sequence: TGTGCCAGCAGCCTGACACAGCGGAATTCACCCCTCCACTTT. Protein: CASSLTQRNSPLHF.

A remark on this clonotype: Compared with germline, one end of the junction differs, possibly owing to a read error. The rearrangement uses TRBV7-8 and TRBJ1-2; TRBD1 matches 10 bases. The CDR3 is 13 amino acids. Germline V gene sequence: CDR1 SGHVS, CDR2 FQNEAQ. The DNA of the CDR3 is TGTGCCAGCAGCTCCGGGACAGGGGTCGTGTTTGTTTTC. It yields the protein CASSSGTGVVFVF. The full variable domain, in which reference TRBV7-8 and TRBJ1-2 provide the parts outside the CDR3, is GAGVSQSPRYKVAKRGQDVALRCDPISGHVSLFWYQQALGQGPEFLTYFQNEAQLDKSGLPSDRFFAERPEGSVSTLKIQRTQQEDSAVYLCASSSGTGVVFVFGSGTRLTVV.

The CDR3 DNA follows: TGTGCCAGTAGTCGGACAGGCTCCGGGAGCTGGGAGCAGTACTTC. Its protein is CASSRTGSGSWEQYF. The V and J genes are TRBV19 and TRBJ2-7; maybe TRBD1 (7 bases). There are 15 residues in the CDR3. Germline V gene lookup returns CDR1 LNHDA and CDR2 SQIVND (reference sequence). The V gene lost 5 bases and the J gene lost 7 bases, with 21 bases spanning the gap.

This clonotype showed up just a few times. The J gene is TRBJ2-1, the V gene TRBV5-1, with D tentatively TRBD2 (5 bases). The CDR3 sequence is 15 residues long. The germline gives CDR1 SGHRS, CDR2 YFSETQ. With 0 bases removed from V and 1 base from J, the gap between germline ends came to 8 bases. The CDR3 loop reads CASSLDAGSYNEQFF. The CDR3 DNA reads as TGCGCCAGCAGCTTGGACGCGGGTTCCTACAATGAGCAGTTCTTC.

Only a few counts were recorded for this clonotype. This chain links TRBV27 with TRBJ2-7, with D unresolved. This CDR3 comprises 13 residues. V gave up 6 bases and J gave up 4 bases, with 13 bases separating them. Looked up from germline, CDR1 is MNHEY and CDR2 is SMNVEV (reference sequence). The CDR3 spells CASSSTGRYEQYF. CDR3 DNA sequence: TGTGCCAGCAGCTCAACGGGCCGGTACGAGCAGTACTTC.

V usage is TRBV24-1 and J usage is TRBJ2-5; 9 bases match TRBD1. V lost 4 bases, J lost 1 base, and 3 bases stayed unmatched. The CDR3 runs to 15 residues. Per the germline V gene, CDR1 is KGHDR and CDR2 is SFDVKD. CDR3 amino acids: CATSEGQGPQETQYF. CDR3 sequence (DNA): TGTGCCACCAGTGAGGGACAGGGACCCCAAGAGACCCAGTACTTC.

The chain has TRBV5-1 and TRBJ1-1; no definite D call. The CDR3 sequence is 16 residues long. Germline V gene lookup returns CDR1 SGHRS and CDR2 YFSETQ. V was clipped by 4 bases and J by 4 bases, with 20 bases between them. Here the CDR3 DNA reads TGCGCCAGCAGCCCCCGAGATGGTTCGAAGAGCACTGAAGCTTTCTTT. Its translation is CASSPRDGSKSTEAFF.

The chain recombines TRBV5-5 with TRBJ2-2; a possible D gene is TRBD1 (5 bases). CDR1 is SGHKS, CDR2 YYEKEE, per germline (reference sequence). The CDR3 spans 14 residues. Between the trimmed V and J ends, which lost 4 bases and 0 bases, there was a span of 7 bases. The DNA of the CDR3 is TGTGCCAGCAGCAAGGGGCCGAACACCGGGGAGCTGTTTTTT. This codes for CASSKGPNTGELFF.

This clonotype was counted between two and nine times. V usage is TRBV3-1 and J usage is TRBJ1-5; the match to TRBD1 covers 9 bases. The CDR3 consists of 15 residues. J was trimmed by 2 bases and V by 1 base; bases with no gene match: 0. CDR1 is LGHDT and CDR2 is YNNKEL in the germline V gene (reference sequence). For the CDR3, the DNA is TGTGCCAGCAGCCAAGGGACAGGGGGCAATCAGCCCCAGCATTTT. Protein product: CASSQGTGGNQPQHF.

Regarding this clonotype: In this CDR3 the conserved last residue, phenylalanine or tryptophan, is missing, so a read error is likely. The rearrangement links TRBV18 to TRBJ2-7; D is unclear. V was shortened by 3 bases and J by 2 bases, with 8 bases between the two germline ends. This CDR3 has 13 residues. CDR1 KGHSH and CDR2 LQKENI come from the germline V gene. For the CDR3, the DNA is TGTGCCAGCTCACCGAGGCAGCCCTACGAGCAGTACTTA. Translation: CASSPRQPYEQYL.

This clonotype occurred a few times. The rearrangement uses TRBV20-1 and TRBJ2-7; 10 bases line up with TRBD2. Per germline, CDR1 DFQATT and CDR2 SNEGSKA (reference sequence). V shed 1 base, J shed 6 bases, and the junction held 6 bases outside the gene matches. The CDR3 covers 14 residues. The CDR3 reads CSARGLAGDGEQYF. In DNA, the CDR3 is TGCAGTGCTAGAGGGCTAGCGGGAGATGGCGAGCAGTACTTC.

To note about this clonotype: A read error is possible here, since a much larger clone lies one base away. No conserved phenylalanine or tryptophan ends this CDR3, so it is likely a read error. The chain recombines TRBV2 with TRBJ1-1, with D unresolved. The end of the DNA fits TRBJ1-3 better, so the J call may be wrong. The CDR3 is 12 amino acids. From germline, CDR1 is SNHLY and CDR2 FYNNEI. The CDR3 nucleotides read TGTGCCAGCAGCCGAAACGGAAACACCATATATTTG. Its translation: CASSRNGNTIYL.

In this sample, this clonotype turned up a few times. This sequence joins TRBV28 and TRBJ2-1, with D uncertain. The CDR3 length is 14 residues. V was shortened by 5 bases and J by 2 bases, with 10 bases between the two germline ends. From germline, CDR1 is MDHEN and CDR2 SYDVKM. The CDR3 region is CASSLVLTYNEQFF. CDR3 nucleotides: TGTGCCAGCAGTCTAGTCTTAACCTACAATGAGCAGTTCTTC.

In this sample, this clonotype turned up many times. The CDR3 protein is CASSFRVRFVNTEAFF. The CDR3 DNA follows: TGTGCCAGCAGCTTCAGGGTTAGATTCGTGAACACTGAAGCTTTCTTT. The V call is TRBV5-8, the J call TRBJ1-1, with a possible D match to TRBD1 (5 bases). CDR3 length: 16 amino acids. CDR1 is SGHTS, CDR2 YDEGEE, per germline. Trimming took 2 bases from V and 0 from J, leaving 14 bases between them.

V is TRBV20-1 and J is TRBJ2-1, with D perhaps matching TRBD1 or TRBD2 (5 bases each). CDR1 is DFQATT and CDR2 is SNEGSKA in the germline V gene (reference sequence). V lost 5 bases and J lost 6, with 17 bases in between. The CDR3 has 14 residues. The chain's CDR3 is CSAGRDRIINEQFF. CDR3 DNA sequence: TGCAGTGCTGGCCGGGACCGAATTATCAATGAGCAGTTCTTC.

On this clonotype: This sequence may be a read error, since a much larger clone differs from it by one base. V is TRBV7-2 and J is TRBJ2-3, with unresolved D. The CDR3 runs to 11 residues. CDR1 is SGHTA and CDR2 is FQGNSA in the germline V gene. V lost 7 bases and J 2 bases, leaving 4 bases between the germline ends. The CDR3 DNA reads as TGTGCCAGCACCCTCACAGATACGCAGTATTTT. Translated: CASTLTDTQYF.

The chain is built from TRBV5-1 and TRBJ2-5; 8 bases line up with TRBD2. The CDR3 is made up of 17 amino acids. Germline lookup yields CDR1 SGHRS and CDR2 YFSETQ. The junction had 11 bases not matched to a gene; V was cut back by 0 bases and J by 4 bases. The CDR3 DNA sequence: TGCGCCAGCAGCTTGGCCAGTAACGGGAGGGCCGGAGAGACCCAGTACTTC. Translation gives CASSLASNGRAGETQYF.

Only a few counts were recorded for this clonotype. V gene TRBV6-5 combines with J gene TRBJ2-1; D call uncertain. Trimming took 4 bases from V and 0 from J, leaving 7 bases between them. Germline V gene data show CDR1 as MNHEY and CDR2 as SVGAGI. The CDR3 runs to 14 residues. The CDR3 DNA follows: TGTGCCAGCAGTTCCGATCCCTCCTACAATGAGCAGTTCTTC. Translated: CASSSDPSYNEQFF.

In this sample, this clonotype turned up a few times. CDR3 DNA sequence: TGTGCCAGCAGCTCAGGGACAGGGAACATCTACGAGCAGTACTTC. Amino acid sequence: CASSSGTGNIYEQYF. The rearrangement joins TRBV5-4 to TRBJ2-7, with 9 bases matching TRBD1. The CDR3 has 15 residues. The germline gives CDR1 SGHNT, CDR2 YYREEE (reference sequence). With 3 bases clipped from V and 3 bases from J, the junction kept 7 bases outside the gene matches.